This entry concerns a single T cell receptor (beta chain). High-throughput TCR beta sequencing covered peripheral CD8+ and CD4+ T cells. Controls were healthy donors chosen to match patients in age and sex. Isolation of CD8+ and CD4+ T cells was performed negatively, whereas enrichment of TEMRA cells was done by FACS. RNA in amounts of roughly 0.5 to 1 ug was reverse transcribed with random hexamers. With immunoSEQ multiplex PCR, TCR beta CDR3 was amplified across 54 Vbeta and 13 Jbeta. Each CDR3 protein is one row after TCRdb ran MiXCR on the immunoSEQ multiplex PCR reads. The table lists some 99,000 distinct CDR3 sequences, roughly 95% of them singletons. This entry belongs to a study of CD8 T cells in Susac syndrome. With 6 bases clipped from V and 1 base from J, the junction kept 8 bases outside the gene matches. Germline V lookup: CDR1 MNHNY, CDR2 SVGAGI (reference sequence). The CDR3 is 15 amino acids.

This receptor was taken from a human donor in good health. Sequencing was done on a sample of CD4+ T cells from PBMCs. V usage is TRBV6-6 and J usage is TRBJ2-7; TRBD1 agrees at 8 bases. The CDR3 reads CASRPTGATSYEQYF. DNA for the CDR3: TGTGCCAGCAGACCGACAGGGGCAACGTCCTACGAGCAGTACTTC.